Shown below are 10 T cell receptor beta chains from a single sample sequenced in a study of T cell responses to AZD1222 COVID-19 vaccine. Some clones are missing from TCRdb's copy, which holds only in-frame ones; the method was immunoSEQ multiplex PCR. The profile shows about 140,000 clones, about nine tenths of them singletons. The specimen was peripheral blood, collected on day 0 of AZD1222 vaccination. These receptors all come from an adult in good health.

The rearrangement uses TRBV19 and TRBJ2-1; a possible D gene is TRBD2 (6 bases). CDR1 and CDR2 (germline): LNHDA, SQIVND (reference sequence). Trimming cost V 7 bases and J 4 bases, with 11 bases left between them. This CDR3 is built from 13 residues. CDR3 amino acids: CASNRREYNEQFF. The CDR3 bases are TGTGCCAGTAATCGGAGGGAATACAATGAGCAGTTCTTC.

CDR3 bases: TGTGCCAGTAGCCTCGACCAGGGCACTGAAGCTTTCTTT. This translates into CASSLDQGTEAFF. The chain recombines TRBV19 with TRBJ1-1; TRBD1 is a possible D gene (5 bases). The CDR3 contains 13 residues. Germline CDR1 LNHDA, CDR2 SQIVND (reference sequence). V lost 6 bases and J lost 4, with 12 bases in between.

V is TRBV5-1 and J is TRBJ1-3; D ambiguous. Per the germline V gene, CDR1 is SGHRS and CDR2 is YFSETQ. V was shortened by 3 bases and J by 0 bases, with 13 bases between the two germline ends. This CDR3 spans 16 amino acids. The CDR3 region has the DNA TGCGCCAGCAGCTCGGTCCCCGGATCCTCTGGAAACACCATATATTTT. This sequence encodes CASSSVPGSSGNTIYF.

J is TRBJ1-2 and V is TRBV7-8; 7 bases line up with TRBD1. CDR1 SGHVS and CDR2 FQNEAQ come from the germline V gene. V dropped 2 bases and J dropped 7; count of bases not matched to a gene: 16. The length of the CDR3 is 17 residues. This CDR3 reads CASSLSPQKRGRVGYTF. DNA for the CDR3: TGTGCCAGCAGCTTAAGCCCTCAAAAGAGGGGGCGAGTTGGCTACACCTTC.

The chain is built from TRBV4-2 and TRBJ2-3, with 10 positions matching TRBD2. Per the germline V gene, CDR1 is LGHNA and CDR2 is YNFKEQ. The CDR3 runs to 16 residues. Germline trimming cut 3 bases from V and 1 base from J; bases unmatched to any gene: 4. As DNA, the CDR3 is TGTGCCAGCAGCCACGCCGGGACTAGCGGCACAGATACGCAGTATTTT. The encoded protein is CASSHAGTSGTDTQYF.

Here the CDR3 reads CASSGSRGPYGYTF. The DNA for the CDR3 is TGTGCCAGCAGCGGGAGCAGGGGGCCGTATGGCTACACCTTC. The chain carries TRBV11-3 and TRBJ1-2; 8 bases agree with TRBD1. With 5 bases clipped from V and 5 bases from J, the junction kept 7 bases outside the gene matches. Germline V CDR1 and CDR2: SGHNT, YENEEA. CDR3 length: 14 residues.

The chain combines TRBV5-1 with TRBJ1-6; D gene ambiguous. The CDR3 length is 15 residues. From germline, CDR1 is SGHRS and CDR2 YFSETQ. V dropped 2 bases and J dropped 8 bases, with 14 bases sitting between them. In DNA, the CDR3 is TGCGCCAGCAGCTTATATGGCTCGTCGGATTCACCCCTCCACTTT. It specifies CASSLYGSSDSPLHF.

The rearrangement uses TRBV28 and TRBJ1-1; D is ambiguous. The CDR3 is made up of 12 amino acids. Germline assignment: CDR1 MDHEN and CDR2 SYDVKM. The V gene lost 1 base and the J gene lost 5 bases, with 5 bases spanning the gap. The CDR3 sequence: CASSLLGTEAFF. DNA of the CDR3: TGTGCCAGCAGTTTATTAGGGACTGAAGCTTTCTTT.

V and J are TRBV14 and TRBJ1-1; perhaps TRBD1 as D (6 bases). The germline V gene has CDR1 SGHDN and CDR2 FVKESK. The CDR3 covers 15 residues. V lost 1 base and J lost 1, with 10 bases in between. Here the CDR3 DNA reads TGTGCCAGCAGCCAAGGTGGGGGCAAGAACACTGAAGCTTTCTTT. Protein: CASSQGGGKNTEAFF.

V gene TRBV2 combines with J gene TRBJ2-2, with D hard to call. The CDR3 has 14 residues. V was clipped by 8 bases and J by 3 bases, with 13 bases between them. CDR1 and CDR2 from the germline V gene are SNHLY and FYNNEI. CDR3 residues: CASWLGFHTGELFF. The DNA for the CDR3 is TGTGCCAGCTGGTTGGGGTTTCACACCGGGGAGCTGTTTTTT.